This is a list of T cell receptor beta chains from one sample in a study of CD8+ T cells in alopecia areata. The data were produced by immunoSEQ multiplex PCR, yet TCRdb's version contains in-frame clones alone and is incomplete. The sample has roughly 220,000 clones, 35% to 40% seen once; the top ten hold roughly 0.5%. The specimen was CD4+ T cells sorted from blood, collected at approximately week 31, from a patient treated with tofacitinib. These receptors came from a human donor with alopecia areata. Each CDR3 is given with its conserved first and last residue. The D gene is left open where the match is weak. Size values are once, few and many counts, or a class for expanded clones, and some rows have none.

TGTGCCAGCAGCCCGGCAGTGTCCAACTATGGCTACACCTTC CASSPAVSNYGYTF TRBJ1-2 . . TRBV7-9
TGCGCCAGCAGCCAACTCCATAGTCTGGGAACAGGGCCAGATACGCAGTATTTT CASSQLHSLGTGPDTQYF TRBJ2-3 . . TRBV5-1
TGTGCCAGTAGTCCGGAGGGGGAGGATGGCTACACCTTC CASSPEGEDGYTF TRBJ1-2 once . TRBV19
TGTGCCAGCTTAGGGCCCTACGAGCAGTACTTC CASLGPYEQYF TRBJ2-7 few . TRBV11-2
TGTGCCAGCAGCCCGCCGGCCGGGACAGGGGGGATCGGCGGCTACACCTTC CASSPPAGTGGIGGYTF TRBJ1-2 . TRBD1 TRBV5-4
TGTGCCAGCAGGGATACAGGGAAGCAGGGGACTGAAGCTTTCTTT CASRDTGKQGTEAFF TRBJ1-1 . . TRBV7-9
TGTGCCAGTACCAGATCGGAAGGTGGAGGCTACACCTTC CASTRSEGGGYTF TRBJ1-2 few . TRBV19
TGTGCCAGCAGCTCCGCCTCCTACGAGCAGTACTTC CASSSASYEQYF TRBJ2-7 . . TRBV7-3
TGTGCCAGCAGCTCCGCATCGAACTACAATGAGCAGTTCTTC CASSSASNYNEQFF TRBJ2-1 few . TRBV7-9
TGTGCCAGCAGTTACGGGACAGGGGATTCACCCCTCCACTTT CASSYGTGDSPLHF TRBJ1-6 few TRBD1 TRBV6-5
TGTGCCAGCAGCTGGCAGGGGGCGGGGGAGACCCAGTACTTC CASSWQGAGETQYF TRBJ2-5 . TRBD1 TRBV11-2